This passage covers 27 T cell receptor beta chains from one sample sequenced in a study of Tregs in tolerant kidney transplant recipients. Measured with immunoSEQ multiplex PCR; TCRdb has only the in-frame clones, and not every one. This sample's table has roughly 53,000 clones. Here the sequenced sample was CD4+ T cells from blood, taken before the transplant. The source is a human donor who received a combined kidney and bone marrow transplant.

A note on this clone: The read finishes 3 residues shy of the CDR3 end, and the germline J gene is used to complete it. The J gene is TRBJ1-2, the V gene TRBV6-8, with D possibly matching TRBD1 (5 bases). There are 13 residues in the CDR3. The V gene's germline CDR1 is MNHGY and CDR2 SAAAGT. The sequenced part of the CDR3 DNA is TGTGCCAGCAGCCAGGGACTCTCCCAGGGC. Translated, it gives CASSQGLSQG. The entire CDR3 sequence reads CASSQGLSQGYTF.

As regards this clone: From the germline J gene comes the end of the CDR3, since the read stops 3 residues before it. This rearrangement joins TRBV29-1 to TRBJ2-1; 8 positions match TRBD1. V dropped 6 bases and J dropped 9; count of bases not matched to a gene: 10. CDR3 size: 13 residues. Germline-derived CDR1 and CDR2 are SQVTM and ANQGSEA. CDR3 protein: CSVGGTGGSEQFF. The sequenced CDR3 bases are TGCAGCGTCGGAGGGACAGGTGGTAGTGAG.

Concerning this clone: The read comes to an end 3 residues before the CDR3 does, leaving the germline J gene to fill in the end. This rearrangement joins TRBV2 to TRBJ2-7; weak D call: TRBD1 (6 bases). The CDR3 extends over 14 amino acids. The germline V gene has CDR1 SNHLY and CDR2 FYNNEI. V lost 7 bases and J 6 bases, leaving 19 bases between the germline ends. The CDR3 loop reads CASIPGVGAREQYF. The DNA read from the CDR3 is TGTGCCAGCATCCCAGGGGTAGGGGCGCGCGAG.

Remarks on this clone: Sequencing ends 3 residues short of the CDR3 end; the germline J gene provides the rest. This chain connects TRBV7-6 to TRBJ1-2; 7 nucleotides match TRBD1. This CDR3 is built from 15 residues. With V trimmed by 6 bases and J by 3 bases, 10 bases remained unmatched. Germline CDR1 reads SGHVS; CDR2 reads FNYEAQ. This CDR3 is CASSFSTGTDYGYTF. The part of the CDR3 DNA that was read is TGTGCCAGCAGTTTTTCCACCGGGACAGACTATGGC.

Turning to this clone: The DNA ends 3 residues before the CDR3 does, and the rest of the CDR3 is filled in from the germline J gene. The V gene is TRBV18, the J gene TRBJ1-1, with a weak D call TRBD1 (6 bases). The V gene's germline CDR1 is KGHSH and CDR2 LQKENI. This CDR3 is 15 amino acids long. V was shortened by 3 bases and J by 5 bases, with 16 bases between the two germline ends. CDR3 loop: CASSPVAGDNTEAFF. The covered CDR3 bases are TGTGCCAGCTCACCGGTGGCAGGGGATAATACTGAA.

Points on this clone: The CDR3 end is not reached by the read, which stops 3 residues before it; the germline J gene fills it in. This sequence joins TRBV19 and TRBJ2-3; 10 bases are shared with TRBD2. The ends lost 4 bases at V and 6 bases at J; junction bases unmatched: 4. The CDR3 totals 14 residues. Germline V CDR1 and CDR2: LNHDA, SQIVND (reference sequence). CDR3 residues: CASSKAGGRDTQYF. CDR3 bases read: TGTGCCAGTAGTAAAGCGGGAGGGCGGGATACG.

A word on this clone: The read terminates 3 residues ahead of where the CDR3 ends, so the germline J gene completes it. This chain connects TRBV6-2 or TRBV6-3 to TRBJ2-3; 9 nucleotides match TRBD2. Germline-derived CDR1 and CDR2 are MNHEY and SVGEGT. Trimming removed 5 bases from V and 3 bases from J; junction bases left unmatched: 3. The CDR3 totals 14 residues. The part of the CDR3 DNA that was read is TGTGCCAGCAGTCTAGCGGGGCAAACAGATACG. Protein sequence: CASSLAGQTDT. The whole CDR3 region reads CASSLAGQTDTQYF.

On this clone: The read halts 3 residues ahead of the CDR3 end, with the missing end drawn from the germline J gene. The chain combines TRBV18 with TRBJ2-7; D is uncertain. The V gene lost 3 bases and the J gene lost 3 bases, with 6 bases spanning the gap. The CDR3 extends over 12 amino acids. The germline gives CDR1 KGHSH, CDR2 LQKENI. The CDR3 DNA, read in part, is TGTGCCAGCTCACCCCCAGACTACGAG. This codes for CASSPPDYE. The entire CDR3 is CASSPPDYEQYF.

As to this clone: Sequencing ends 3 residues short of the CDR3 end; the germline J gene provides the rest. The chain employs TRBV5-1 and TRBJ1-1; the D gene is possibly TRBD1 (5 bases). CDR3 size: 16 residues. Between the trimmed V and J ends, which lost 3 bases and 1 base, there was a span of 16 bases. CDR1 and CDR2 from the germline V gene are SGHRS and YFSETQ. CDR3 bases read: TGCGCCAGCAGCTGGGGGGACCGAGGATCGAACACTGAA. It encodes CASSWGDRGSNTE. The whole CDR3 reads CASSWGDRGSNTEAFF.

On this clone: The read is 3 residues too short to cover the CDR3 end, so that end is filled in from the germline J gene. V usage is TRBV6-2 or TRBV6-3 and J usage is TRBJ1-4; 8 bases are shared with TRBD1. This CDR3 region has 14 residues. The V and J ends lost 2 bases and 5 bases, in that order; junction bases with no gene match: 1. Germline CDR1 reads MNHEY; CDR2 reads SVGEGT. The sequenced part of the CDR3 DNA is TGTGCCAGCAGTTACGGGACAGGAAATGAAAAA. It is translated as CASSYGTGNEK. The entire CDR3 reads CASSYGTGNEKLFF.

On this clone itself: Coverage ceases 3 residues before the CDR3 finishes, and the germline J gene fills in the end. The rearrangement joins TRBV19 to TRBJ2-7, with 14 bases lining up with TRBD2. The germline gives CDR1 LNHDA, CDR2 SQIVND (reference sequence). This CDR3 is 17 amino acids long. The V and J ends lost 3 bases and 3 bases, in that order; junction bases with no gene match: 7. The CDR3 bases that were read are TGTGCCAGTAGTATCAAGGGACTAGCGGGAGTTGACTACGAG. Translated: CASSIKGLAGVDYE. The entire CDR3 reads CASSIKGLAGVDYEQYF.

A note on this clone: The read terminates 3 residues before the CDR3 end, so the remaining end is supplied by the germline J gene. The chain employs TRBV10-1 and TRBJ2-7, with 9 bases fitting TRBD1. The J segment lost 0 bases and the V segment lost 0 bases, leaving 0 bases of the junction unmatched. The CDR3 spans 15 residues. Germline CDR1 WNHNN, CDR2 SYGVQD (reference sequence). CDR3 sequence: CASSESGQGSYEQYF. The part of the CDR3 DNA that was read is TGCGCCAGCAGTGAGTCGGGACAGGGCTCCTACGAG.

With respect to this clone: The read stops 3 residues short of the end of the CDR3; the missing end is completed from the germline J gene. The chain combines TRBV5-5 with TRBJ1-2; 7 nucleotides agree with TRBD1. CDR1 and CDR2 from the germline V gene are SGHKS and YYEKEE (reference sequence). This CDR3 is built from 13 residues. V shed 3 bases and J 6 bases; nucleotides not matched to a gene: 5. The CDR3 loop reads CASSYAGGDGYTF. CDR3 DNA (partial): TGTGCCAGCAGCTACGCAGGGGGAGATGGC.

Note on this clone: Sequencing ends 3 residues short of the CDR3 end; the germline J gene provides the rest. The V gene is TRBV6-2 or TRBV6-3, the J gene TRBJ1-1, with 10 bases aligning to TRBD1. CDR3 length: 15 residues. Germline V gene data show CDR1 as MNHEY and CDR2 as SVGEGT. J gave up 5 bases and V 5 bases, and 8 bases lay outside the gene matches. The CDR3 bases that were read are TGTGCCAGCAGTGATGACAGGGGGCTGGGTACTGAA. This encodes CASSDDRGLGTE. From start to end, the CDR3 is CASSDDRGLGTEAFF.

Points on this clone: The CDR3 goes on 3 residues after the read ends, and that part is filled in from the germline J gene. This sequence joins TRBV7-2 and TRBJ2-3; the match to TRBD2 covers 7 bases. The trim removed 5 bases at V and 7 bases at J, leaving 6 bases unmatched. The germline V gene encodes CDR1 SGHTA and CDR2 FQGNSA. This CDR3 has 13 residues. The CDR3 is CASSTGGKHTQYF. Partial CDR3 DNA: TGTGCCAGCAGCACCGGGGGGAAACATACG.

Details on this clone: The read falls 3 residues short of the CDR3 end, and the missing part is taken from the germline J gene. The chain combines TRBV7-2 with TRBJ1-1; perhaps TRBD1 as D (6 bases). The length of the CDR3 is 14 residues. The V and J ends lost 2 bases and 7 bases respectively, with 14 bases between them. The germline gives CDR1 SGHTA, CDR2 FQGNSA. CDR3 bases read: TGTGCCAGCAGCTTATTAATCTGGACAGTTGAA. Encoded protein: CASSLLIWTVE. In full, the CDR3 reads CASSLLIWTVEAFF.

Concerning this clone itself: The read ends 3 residues early relative to the CDR3; the germline J gene fills the gap. The chain recombines TRBV19 with TRBJ1-5; D not resolved. V dropped 3 bases and J dropped 0 bases, with 6 bases sitting between them. The CDR3 spans 14 residues. Germline V gene sequence: CDR1 LNHDA, CDR2 SQIVND (reference sequence). Partial CDR3 DNA: TGTGCCAGTAGTATTGGGCATAGCAATCAGCCC. It yields the protein CASSIGHSNQP. The CDR3 reads in full as CASSIGHSNQPQHF. The complete variable domain, with remaining parts taken from reference TRBV19 and TRBJ1-5, reads DGGITQSPKYLFRKEGQNVTLSCEQNLNHDAMYWYRQDPGQGLRLIYYSQIVNDFQKGDIAEGYSVSREKKESFPLTVTSAQKNPTAFYLCASSIGHSNQPQHFGDGTRLSIL.

In the case of this clone: The CDR3 end falls 3 residues outside the read, so it is completed with the germline J gene. The chain couples TRBV6-2 or TRBV6-3 to TRBJ2-7; 7 positions match TRBD1. CDR1 and CDR2 from the germline V gene are MNHEY and SVGEGT. The CDR3 consists of 14 residues. V gave up 6 bases and J gave up 2 bases; unmatched junction bases: 7. CDR3 protein: CASRLQGKAYEQYF. The sequenced part of the CDR3 DNA is TGTGCCAGCAGATTACAGGGGAAGGCCTACGAG.

About this clone itself: The CDR3 end falls 3 residues outside the read, so it is completed with the germline J gene. This chain connects TRBV10-1 to TRBJ2-5; TRBD2 is a possible D gene (5 bases). The CDR3 runs to 13 residues. The germline CDR1 and CDR2 sequences are WNHNN and SYGVQD (reference sequence). V was shortened by 4 bases and J by 2 bases, with 8 bases between the two germline ends. The CDR3 protein is CASSAGLQETQYF. CDR3 bases read: TGCGCCAGCAGTGCGGGGTTACAAGAGACC.

To note about this clone: The read ends 3 residues early relative to the CDR3; the germline J gene fills the gap. The gene calls are TRBV7-9 and TRBJ2-7; 7 bases are shared with TRBD2. In germline, CDR1 is SEHNR, CDR2 FQNEAQ (reference sequence). This CDR3 contains 13 residues. V lost 5 bases, J lost 5 bases, and 6 bases stayed unmatched. Here the CDR3 reads CASSTAGSHEQYF. Partial CDR3 DNA: TGTGCCAGCAGCACAGCGGGGTCCCACGAG.

About this clone itself: The read terminates 3 residues ahead of where the CDR3 ends, so the germline J gene completes it. The rearrangement links TRBV19 to TRBJ1-1; 8 bases align to TRBD1. In germline, CDR1 is LNHDA, CDR2 SQIVND (reference sequence). CDR3 length: 13 amino acids. V was clipped by 7 bases and J by 5 bases; unmatched bases: 6. The part of the CDR3 DNA that was read is TGTGCCAGTATCGGGACAGGTTGGACTGAA. Amino acids: CASIGTGWTE. The CDR3 in full is CASIGTGWTEAFF.

A remark on this clone: The read terminates 3 residues ahead of where the CDR3 ends, so the germline J gene completes it. J is TRBJ2-7 and V is TRBV20-1; 10 bases line up with TRBD2. Losses at the gene ends were 3 bases for V and 4 bases for J; bases not matched to a gene: 6. Germline CDR1 reads DFQATT; CDR2 reads SNEGSKA (reference sequence). This CDR3 has 14 residues. This CDR3 is CSASRASGRYEQYF. The CDR3 DNA, read in part, is TGCAGTGCTAGTAGGGCTAGCGGGAGATACGAG.

On this clone: From the germline J gene comes the end of the CDR3, since the read stops 3 residues before it. J is TRBJ1-1 and V is TRBV19, with a tentative D call TRBD1 (5 bases). The CDR3 sequence is 16 residues long. Trimming removed 1 base at V and 0 bases at J, with 12 bases between. Germline CDR1 reads LNHDA; CDR2 reads SQIVND (reference sequence). The CDR3 reads CASSIGGGYVNTEAFF. The CDR3 bases that were read are TGTGCCAGTAGTATAGGGGGGGGTTACGTGAACACTGAA.

In regard to this clone: The observed sequence ends 3 residues before the CDR3 terminus, with the missing tail filled in from the germline J gene. The chain combines TRBV6-2 or TRBV6-3 with TRBJ2-2, with D possibly matching TRBD2 (7 bases). Germline values: CDR1 MNHEY, CDR2 SVGEGT. The CDR3 sequence is 15 residues long. V lost 10 bases and J 4 bases, leaving 19 bases between the germline ends. The sequenced CDR3 bases are TGTGCCACCAACCCCCGGGGGGCGATCACCGGGGAG. Translation gives CATNPRGAITGE. The complete CDR3 reads CATNPRGAITGELFF.

A remark on this clone: Sequencing ends 3 residues short of the CDR3 end; the germline J gene provides the rest. This chain uses TRBV18 with TRBJ1-6, with 8 bases fitting TRBD1. Trimming took 5 bases from V and 7 from J; bases not matched to a gene: 4. The CDR3 spans 14 residues. Germline CDR1 is KGHSH and CDR2 is LQKENI. The covered CDR3 bases are TGTGCCAGCTCAGGACAGGGAGGGAATTCACCC. Amino acids: CASSGQGGNSP. The whole CDR3 is CASSGQGGNSPLHF.

As to this clone: The sequenced fragment ends 3 residues before the CDR3 boundary, so the rest is inferred from the germline J gene. The rearrangement joins TRBV7-8 to TRBJ1-6; 9 nucleotides match TRBD1. V was clipped by 0 bases and J by 10 bases; unmatched bases: 4. CDR1 and CDR2 (germline): SGHVS, FQNEAQ. The CDR3 contains 15 residues. CDR3 sequence reads: CASSLAVQGASPLHF. The CDR3 DNA, read in part, is TGTGCCAGCAGCTTAGCGGTACAGGGGGCATCACCC. Together with reference TRBV7-8 and TRBJ1-6, the CDR3 gives the full variable domain: GAGVSQSPRYKVAKRGQDVALRCDPISGHVSLFWYQQALGQGPEFLTYFQNEAQLDKSGLPSDRFFAERPEGSVSTLKIQRTQQEDSAVYLCASSLAVQGASPLHFGNGTRLTVT.

Regarding this clone: The CDR3 goes on 3 residues after the read ends, and that part is filled in from the germline J gene. V is TRBV19 and J is TRBJ1-2; 8 bases are a match to TRBD1. The CDR3 covers 13 residues. Looked up from germline, CDR1 is LNHDA and CDR2 is SQIVND (reference sequence). The ends lost 7 bases at V and 4 bases at J; junction bases unmatched: 5. The CDR3 loop reads CASTNTGGYGYTF. The sequenced CDR3 bases are TGTGCCAGTACCAATACAGGGGGCTATGGC. Full variable domain (outside the CDR3, taken from reference TRBV19 and TRBJ1-2): DGGITQSPKYLFRKEGQNVTLSCEQNLNHDAMYWYRQDPGQGLRLIYYSQIVNDFQKGDIAEGYSVSREKKESFPLTVTSAQKNPTAFYLCASTNTGGYGYTFGSGTRLTVV.